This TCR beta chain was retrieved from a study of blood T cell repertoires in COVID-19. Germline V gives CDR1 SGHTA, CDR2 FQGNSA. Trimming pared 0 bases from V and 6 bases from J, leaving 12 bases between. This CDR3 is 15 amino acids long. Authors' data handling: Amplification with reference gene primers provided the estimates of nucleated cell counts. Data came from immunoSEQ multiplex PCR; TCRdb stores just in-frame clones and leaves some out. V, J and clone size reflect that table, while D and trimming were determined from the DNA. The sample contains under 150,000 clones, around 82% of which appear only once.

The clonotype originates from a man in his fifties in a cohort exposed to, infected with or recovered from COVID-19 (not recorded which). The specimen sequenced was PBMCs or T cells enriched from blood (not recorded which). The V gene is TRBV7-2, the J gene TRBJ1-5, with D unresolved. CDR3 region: CASSLATLSGQPQHF. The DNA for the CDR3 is TGTGCCAGCAGCTTAGCGACCCTAAGCGGTCAGCCCCAGCATTTT.